The 15 T cell receptor beta chains in this list originate from one sample, sequenced in a study of cytomegalovirus exposure and HLA in healthy donors. The table came from immunoSEQ multiplex PCR; TCRdb's copy has only in-frame clones and leaves some out. The table lists about 98,000 clones, approximately 84% of them singletons. The sequenced sample consisted of PBMCs. Receptors were obtained from a man aged 18-30 years in good health and CMV-seropositive.

This clone was found once. J is TRBJ2-5 and V is TRBV29-1; perhaps TRBD1 as D (6 bases). The V gene's germline CDR1 is SQVTM and CDR2 ANQGSEA. With 7 bases removed from V and 2 bases from J, the gap between germline ends came to 17 bases. CDR3 length: 14 amino acids. The chain's CDR3 is CSAPTGGGQETQYF. The CDR3 nucleotides read TGCAGCGCCCCGACAGGTGGTGGTCAAGAGACCCAGTACTTC.

The chain combines TRBV4-2 with TRBJ1-2; D gene unclear. The CDR3 has 15 residues. In germline, CDR1 is LGHNA, CDR2 YNFKEQ. The V end lost 0 bases, the J end lost 3 bases, and 11 bases lay between the germline ends. The CDR3 DNA reads as TGTGCCAGCAGCCAAGAAGCCGGGAGTCACTATGGCTACACCTTC. Amino acids: CASSQEAGSHYGYTF.

The chain links TRBV18 to TRBJ2-1, with TRBD2 matching 11 bases. J was trimmed by 3 bases and V by 6 bases; bases with no gene match: 1. CDR3 size: 14 residues. Germline loops: CDR1 KGHSH, CDR2 LQKENI. CDR3 residues: CASSGLADYNEQFF. CDR3 sequence (DNA): TGTGCCAGCTCGGGACTAGCGGACTACAATGAGCAGTTCTTC.

The CDR3 DNA is TGTGCCAGCAGTTTATCAGGACAGCTGAGGGCTGAAGCTTTCTTT. This encodes CASSLSGQLRAEAFF. The J gene is TRBJ1-1, the V gene TRBV28; maybe TRBD1 (6 bases). CDR1 and CDR2 (germline): MDHEN, SYDVKM. CDR3 length: 15 residues. V lost 1 base and J 6 bases, leaving 15 bases between the germline ends.

The chain couples TRBV6-5 to TRBJ2-7; maybe TRBD2 (6 bases). V lost 5 bases, J lost 4 bases, and 12 bases lay in between. CDR1 and CDR2 (germline): MNHEY, SVGAGI. The CDR3 covers 13 residues. CDR3 loop: CASSAVGGYEQYF. The CDR3 nucleotides are TGTGCCAGCAGTGCCGTGGGGGGATACGAGCAGTACTTC.

The chain links TRBV13 to TRBJ2-7; 7 nucleotides line up with TRBD2. Germline-derived CDR1 and CDR2 are PRHDT and FYEKMQ (reference sequence). V trimming: 5 bases; J trimming: 2 bases; junction bases outside the gene matches: 6. CDR3 length equals 14 residues. The CDR3 here is CASSPEAGPYEQYF. CDR3 nucleotide sequence: TGTGCCAGCAGCCCCGAAGCGGGACCCTACGAGCAGTACTTC.

The rearrangement uses TRBV6-5 and TRBJ2-7; tentative D call: TRBD1 (5 bases). Germline loops: CDR1 MNHEY, CDR2 SVGAGI. Trimming removed 4 bases at V and 0 bases at J, with 7 bases between. The CDR3 covers 13 residues. CDR3 amino acids: CASSSQGSYEQYF. The CDR3 DNA follows: TGTGCCAGCAGTTCCCAGGGCTCCTACGAGCAGTACTTC.

This clone was observed a few times. The rearrangement joins TRBV4-3 to TRBJ2-7; 7 bases match TRBD1. Trimming took 3 bases from V and 7 from J; bases not matched to a gene: 6. The CDR3 covers 13 residues. CDR1 LGHNA and CDR2 YSLEER come from the germline V gene. The CDR3 protein is CASSQIGTEEQYF. DNA of the CDR3: TGCGCCAGCAGCCAGATCGGGACAGAAGAGCAGTACTTC.

The V gene is TRBV6-5, the J gene TRBJ1-2; weak D call: TRBD1 (6 bases). Trimming shortened V by 2 bases and J by 7 bases, and 14 bases separated the two germline ends. The germline gives CDR1 MNHEY, CDR2 SVGAGI. The CDR3 extends over 14 amino acids. CDR3: CASSYEAGALGYTF. In nucleotides, the CDR3 is TGTGCCAGCAGTTACGAGGCAGGGGCGCTTGGCTACACCTTC.

The chain carries TRBV5-1 and TRBJ2-1; 13 nucleotides line up with TRBD2. The CDR3 sequence is 14 residues long. Trimming at V came to 4 bases and at J to 8 bases, leaving 3 bases not matched to a gene. The germline gives CDR1 SGHRS, CDR2 YFSETQ. CDR3 sequence reads: CASSLGLAGDEQFF. In DNA form, the CDR3 reads TGCGCCAGCAGCCTAGGACTAGCGGGAGATGAGCAGTTCTTC.

The J gene is TRBJ2-1, the V gene TRBV9; the D gene is possibly TRBD1 (6 bases). Germline loops: CDR1 SGDLS, CDR2 YYNGEE. This CDR3 has 15 residues. V gave up 4 bases and J gave up 2 bases, with 13 bases separating them. As DNA, the CDR3 is TGTGCCAGCAGCTCAACCGGGACAACCTACAATGAGCAGTTCTTC. Its translation: CASSSTGTTYNEQFF.

This chain uses TRBV9 with TRBJ1-4, with D perhaps TRBD1 (6 bases). This CDR3 contains 13 residues. V lost 4 bases and J 12 bases, leaving 16 bases between the germline ends. From germline, CDR1 is SGDLS and CDR2 YYNGEE. The CDR3 DNA follows: TGTGCCAGCAGCCCCCGTCCGGGACAAGAACTGTTTTTT. Encoded protein: CASSPRPGQELFF.

The chain joins TRBV19 to TRBJ2-7; 10 bases line up with TRBD2. Germline V gene sequence: CDR1 LNHDA, CDR2 SQIVND (reference sequence). This CDR3 is 15 amino acids long. The V and J ends lost 5 bases and 4 bases, in that order; junction bases with no gene match: 8. For the CDR3, the DNA is TGTGCCAGTAGTGGTCCTAGCGGGAGAGGGTACGAGCAGTACTTC. Amino acid sequence: CASSGPSGRGYEQYF.

The chain employs TRBV5-6 and TRBJ1-2; 7 positions match TRBD1. This CDR3 has 18 residues. Germline V CDR1 and CDR2: SGHDT, YYEEEE. With V trimmed by 2 bases and J by 0 bases, 13 bases remained unmatched. The CDR3 sequence is CASSFRFWTGETNYGYTF. Written as DNA, the CDR3 is TGTGCCAGCAGCTTTCGGTTCTGGACAGGCGAAACTAACTATGGCTACACCTTC.

The chain couples TRBV29-1 to TRBJ2-5; no firm D call. The germline V and J ends were trimmed by 7 bases and 1 base, with 16 bases remaining between them. Germline CDR1 SQVTM, CDR2 ANQGSEA. The CDR3 is made up of 14 amino acids. CDR3 coding DNA: TGCAGCGCCCCATCTCCCCTGAGCCAAGAGACCCAGTACTTC. Amino acid sequence: CSAPSPLSQETQYF. Full variable domain (rest looked up from reference TRBV29-1 and TRBJ2-5): SAVISQKPSRDICQRGTSLTIQCQVDSQVTMMFWYRQQPGQSLTLIATANQGSEATYESGFVIDKFPISRPNLTFSTLTVSNMSPEDSSIYLCSAPSPLSQETQYFGPGTRLLVL.